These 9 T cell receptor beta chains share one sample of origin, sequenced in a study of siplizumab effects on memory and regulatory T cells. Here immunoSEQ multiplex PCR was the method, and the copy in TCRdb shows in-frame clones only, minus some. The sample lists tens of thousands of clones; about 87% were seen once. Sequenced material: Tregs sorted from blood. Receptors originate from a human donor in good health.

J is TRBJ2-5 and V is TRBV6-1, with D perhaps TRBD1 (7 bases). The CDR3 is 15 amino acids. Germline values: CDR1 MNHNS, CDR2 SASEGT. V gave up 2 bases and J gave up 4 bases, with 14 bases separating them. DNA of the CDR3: TGTGCCAGCAGTGAAAGACACAGGGGAGGAGAGACCCAGTACTTC. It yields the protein CASSERHRGGETQYF.

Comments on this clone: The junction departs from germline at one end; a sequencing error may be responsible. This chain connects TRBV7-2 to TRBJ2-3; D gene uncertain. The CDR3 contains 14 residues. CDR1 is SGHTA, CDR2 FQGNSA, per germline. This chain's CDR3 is CASSLITSRDTQYF. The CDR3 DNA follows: TGTGCCAGCAGCTTAATTACGAGCAGAGATACGCAGTATTTT. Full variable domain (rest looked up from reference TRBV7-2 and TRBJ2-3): GAGVSQSPSNKVTEKGKDVELRCDPISGHTALYWYRQSLGQGLEFLIYFQGNSAPDKSGLPSDRFSAERTGGSVSTLTIQRTQQEDSAVYLCASSLITSRDTQYFGPGTRLTVL.

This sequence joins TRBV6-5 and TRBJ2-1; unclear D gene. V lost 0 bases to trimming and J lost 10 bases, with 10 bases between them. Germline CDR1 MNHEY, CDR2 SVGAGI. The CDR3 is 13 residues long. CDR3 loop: CASSYSPFSEQFF. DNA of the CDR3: TGTGCCAGCAGTTACTCCCCGTTTAGCGAGCAGTTCTTC.

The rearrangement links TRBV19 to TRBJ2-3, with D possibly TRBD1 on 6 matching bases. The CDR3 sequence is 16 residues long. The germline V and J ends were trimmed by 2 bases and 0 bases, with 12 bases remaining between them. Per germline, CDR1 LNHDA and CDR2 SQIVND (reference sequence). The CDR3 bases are TGTGCCAGTAGTATACTGCAGGGGTCTAGCACAGATACGCAGTATTTT. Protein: CASSILQGSSTDTQYF.

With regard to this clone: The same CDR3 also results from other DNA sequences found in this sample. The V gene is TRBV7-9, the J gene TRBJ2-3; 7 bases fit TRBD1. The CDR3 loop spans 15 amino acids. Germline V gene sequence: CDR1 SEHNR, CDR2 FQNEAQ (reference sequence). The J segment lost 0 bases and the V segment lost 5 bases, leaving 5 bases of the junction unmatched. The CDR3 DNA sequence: TGTGCCAGCAGCCCCCGACAGGGCAGCACAGATACGCAGTATTTT. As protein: CASSPRQGSTDTQYF.

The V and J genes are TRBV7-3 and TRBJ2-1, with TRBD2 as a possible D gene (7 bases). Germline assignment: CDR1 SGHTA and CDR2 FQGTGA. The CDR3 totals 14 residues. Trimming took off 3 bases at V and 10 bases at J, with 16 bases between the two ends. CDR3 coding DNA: TGTGCCAGCAGCTTGGCGGCGGGGGCAGGGGAGCAGTTCTTC. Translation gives CASSLAAGAGEQFF.

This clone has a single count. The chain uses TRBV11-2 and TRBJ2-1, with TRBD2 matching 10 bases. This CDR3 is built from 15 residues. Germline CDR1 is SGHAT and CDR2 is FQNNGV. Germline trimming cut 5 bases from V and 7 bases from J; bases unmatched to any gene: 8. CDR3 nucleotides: TGTGCCAGCAGCCCCCAGCGGGGGGGACTGAATGAGCAGTTCTTC. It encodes CASSPQRGGLNEQFF.

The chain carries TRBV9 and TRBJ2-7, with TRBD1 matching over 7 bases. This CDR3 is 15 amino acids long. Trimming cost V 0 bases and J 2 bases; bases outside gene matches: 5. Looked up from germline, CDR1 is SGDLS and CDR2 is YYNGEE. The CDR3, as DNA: TGTGCCAGCAGCGTAGGAGGGACAGCCGCCTACGAGCAGTACTTC. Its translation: CASSVGGTAAYEQYF.

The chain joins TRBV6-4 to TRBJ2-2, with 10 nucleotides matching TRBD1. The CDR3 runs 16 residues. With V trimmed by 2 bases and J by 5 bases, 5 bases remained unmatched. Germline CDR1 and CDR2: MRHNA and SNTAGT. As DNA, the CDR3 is TGTGCCAGCAGTGACACGGACAGGGGGAATACCGGGGAGCTGTTTTTT. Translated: CASSDTDRGNTGELFF.